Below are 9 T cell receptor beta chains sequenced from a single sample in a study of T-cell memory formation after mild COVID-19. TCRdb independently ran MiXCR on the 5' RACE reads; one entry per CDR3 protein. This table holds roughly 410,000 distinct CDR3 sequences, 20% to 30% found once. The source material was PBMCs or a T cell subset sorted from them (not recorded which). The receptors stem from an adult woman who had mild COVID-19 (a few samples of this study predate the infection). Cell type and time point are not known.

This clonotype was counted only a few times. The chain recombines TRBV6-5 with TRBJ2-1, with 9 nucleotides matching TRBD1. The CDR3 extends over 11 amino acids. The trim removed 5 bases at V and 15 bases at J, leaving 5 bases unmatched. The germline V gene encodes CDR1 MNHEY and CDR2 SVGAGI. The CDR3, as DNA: TGTGCCAGCAGTCCCGGGACAGGGTGGTTCTTC. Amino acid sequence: CASSPGTGWFF.

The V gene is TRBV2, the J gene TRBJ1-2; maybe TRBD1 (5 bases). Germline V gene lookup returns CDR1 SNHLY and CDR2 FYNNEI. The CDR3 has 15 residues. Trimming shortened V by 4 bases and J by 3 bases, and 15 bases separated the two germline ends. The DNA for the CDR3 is TGTGCCAGCAGTGGCCCCGGGGCGAACGACTATGGCTACACCTTC. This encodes CASSGPGANDYGYTF.

The CDR3 DNA reads TGTGCCAGCTCACGGGACAGGGTGGGCTATGGCTACACCTTC. This sequence encodes CASSRDRVGYGYTF. V is TRBV18 and J is TRBJ1-2; 9 bases fit TRBD1. This CDR3 has 14 amino acids. V lost 4 bases to trimming and J lost 4 bases; unmatched junction nucleotides: 4. Germline CDR1 reads KGHSH; CDR2 reads LQKENI.

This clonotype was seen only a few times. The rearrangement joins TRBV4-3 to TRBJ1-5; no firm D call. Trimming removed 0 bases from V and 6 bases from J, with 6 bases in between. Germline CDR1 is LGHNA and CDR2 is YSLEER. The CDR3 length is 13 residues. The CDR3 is CASSQDVGQPQHF. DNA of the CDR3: TGCGCCAGCAGCCAAGATGTGGGTCAGCCCCAGCATTTT.

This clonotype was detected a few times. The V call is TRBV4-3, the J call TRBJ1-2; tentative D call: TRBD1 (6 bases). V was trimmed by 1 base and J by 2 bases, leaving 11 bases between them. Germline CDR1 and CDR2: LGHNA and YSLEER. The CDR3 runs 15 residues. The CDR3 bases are TGCGCCAGCAGCCAAGTCGAAGGGGGGAACTATGGCTACACCTTC. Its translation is CASSQVEGGNYGYTF.

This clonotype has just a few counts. CDR3 bases: TGTGCCAGCAGCTTAGACGGGGGCCCGGGCGAGCAGTACTTC. Protein: CASSLDGGPGEQYF. J is TRBJ2-7 and V is TRBV7-2; D may be TRBD1 or TRBD2 (6 bases each). CDR3 length: 14 residues. Trimming stripped 1 base from V and 6 bases from J, with 13 bases between. The germline gives CDR1 SGHTA, CDR2 FQGNSA.

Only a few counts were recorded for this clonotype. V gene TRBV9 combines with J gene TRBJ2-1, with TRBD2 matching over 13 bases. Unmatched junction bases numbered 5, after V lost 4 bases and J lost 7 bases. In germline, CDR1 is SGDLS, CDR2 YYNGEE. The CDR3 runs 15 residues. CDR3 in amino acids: CASSPGLAGVNEQFF. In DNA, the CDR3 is TGTGCCAGCAGCCCAGGACTAGCGGGGGTTAATGAGCAGTTCTTC.

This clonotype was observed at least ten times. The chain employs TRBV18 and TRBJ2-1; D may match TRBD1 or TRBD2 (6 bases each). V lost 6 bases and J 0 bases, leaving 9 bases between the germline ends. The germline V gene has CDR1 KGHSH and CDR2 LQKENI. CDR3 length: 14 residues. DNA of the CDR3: TGTGCCAGCTCCGGGGGCCCCTCCTACAATGAGCAGTTCTTC. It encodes CASSGGPSYNEQFF. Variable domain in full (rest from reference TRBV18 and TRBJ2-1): NAGVMQNPRHLVRRRGQEARLRCSPMKGHSHVYWYRQLPEEGLKFMVYLQKENIIDESGMPKERFSAEFPKEGPSILRIQQVVRGDSAAYFCASSGGPSYNEQFFGPGTRLTVL.

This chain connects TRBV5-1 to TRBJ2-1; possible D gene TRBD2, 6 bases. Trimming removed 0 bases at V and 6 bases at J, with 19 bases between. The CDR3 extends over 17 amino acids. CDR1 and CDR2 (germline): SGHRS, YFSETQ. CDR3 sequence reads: CASSLAGLGSGANEQFF. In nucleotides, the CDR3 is TGCGCCAGCAGCTTGGCGGGACTTGGTTCTGGGGCCAATGAGCAGTTCTTC.